These T cell receptor beta chains were read from a single sample in a study of cytomegalovirus exposure and HLA in healthy donors. Here immunoSEQ multiplex PCR was the method, and the copy in TCRdb shows in-frame clones only, minus some. The repertoire holds approximately 140,000 clones, 75% to 85% seen once, with approximately 5.6% in the top ten. Sequencing used PBMCs. Receptor source: a woman between 35 and 50 years old in good health and CMV-seropositive. Each CDR3 is given with its conserved first and last residue. D genes are given only for firm matches. Where a row states a size, it is once, few, many or the class of an expanded clone; other rows omit it.

J gene,V gene,D gene,clone size,CDR3 DNA,CDR3 protein
TRBJ2-1,TRBV7-2,TRBD2,NA,TGTGCCAGCAGAGTAGCGGGAGGGGATGAGCAGTTCTTC,CASRVAGGDEQFF
TRBJ1-1,TRBV6-6,NA,NA,TGTGCCAGCAGCTTCAGGGATTTGAACACTGAAGCTTTCTTT,CASSFRDLNTEAFF
TRBJ2-3,TRBV7-9,TRBD2,NA,TGTGCCAGCAGCTTAGGGGGAACTAGCGGACGCACAGATACGCAGTATTTT,CASSLGGTSGRTDTQYF
TRBJ2-3,TRBV13,NA,NA,TGTGCCAGCAGCTTAGGCCGGGCAGATACGCAGTATTTT,CASSLGRADTQYF
TRBJ2-7,TRBV9,TRBD2,few,TGTGCCAGCAGCGTAGGGCTAGCGGGAGTTTACGAGCAGTACTTC,CASSVGLAGVYEQYF
TRBJ2-2,TRBV4-1,NA,NA,TGCGCCAGCAGCCGAGGACAGGGAGGGATCGGGGAGCTGTTTTTT,CASSRGQGGIGELFF
TRBJ2-5,TRBV30,NA,once,TGTGCCATAGGCCATGGACAGGGAGGGTCGGCGGCCCAGTACTTC,CAIGHGQGGSAAQYF
TRBJ1-2,TRBV27,TRBD1,NA,TGTGCCAGCAGTTTGGGACAGGGGGTGACGGGCTACACCTTC,CASSLGQGVTGYTF
TRBJ2-7,TRBV11-2,TRBD2,once,TGTGCCAGCAGCCGCTGGGCGGGAGGATATGAGCAGTACTTC,CASSRWAGGYEQYF
TRBJ2-7,TRBV5-1,TRBD2,NA,TGCGCCAGCAGCTTGGGACTAGCGGGTGAATACGAGCAGTACTTC,CASSLGLAGEYEQYF
TRBJ2-5,TRBV7-9,NA,NA,TGTGCCAGCACCACCGGACAGACCCAAGAGACCCAGTACTTC,CASTTGQTQETQYF
TRBJ2-3,TRBV19,TRBD2,NA,TGTGCCAGTAGTCGTTCTAGCGGTCTAATAGATACGCAGTATTTT,CASSRSSGLIDTQYF
TRBJ2-1,TRBV5-6,TRBD2,few,TGTGCCAGCAGCTTGGTAGCGGGAGGGGACAATGAGCAGTTCTTC,CASSLVAGGDNEQFF